This T cell receptor beta chain comes out of a study of blood T cell repertoires in COVID-19 (dated by TCRdb to the early 2020s). Regarding the study in general: Samples covering the acute and convalescent phases of COVID-19 were provided by collaborators in the United States, Italy and Spain. The prospective study material was composed of cDNA or gDNA derived from T cells, B-cell-depleted T cells, or PBMCs. Deeply sampled blood TCRbeta repertoires from subjects exposed to, actively infected with, or recovered from COVID-19 were included in the dataset. The repertoires were made available in a free public database intended to serve as a resource for research on the immune response to SARS-CoV-2. The samples were drawn from the first 160 participants of the ongoing ImmuneRACE study and from 1,254 subjects provided by 6 global collaborators. The sample metadata nearly always contained a de-identified subject ID, COVID-19 status, age in years and sex. Where available, HLA class I and class II types were taken from metadata supplied by the sample provider and were not determined by assay-based typing. Results and caveats for the whole study, not just this receptor: How much clinical and demographic metadata was included differed by source and by participant, and the metadata was provided uncurated.

Regarding this clone: The target of this receptor is not known. Nothing much larger sits one base from this clone, and base qualities are not available.

The immunoSEQ Assay, a bias-controlled multiplex PCR, was used to amplify TCRbeta CDR3 regions from genomic DNA. The source study handled its data this way. The number of nucleated cells in each sample was estimated by amplification of reference gene primers within the assay. Sequence reads were collapsed and filtered to measure the absolute abundance of every unique TCRbeta CDR3 rearrangement. For each sample, productive Simpson clonality was calculated as the square root of Simpson's diversity index over productive rearrangements. Entries here come from immuneACCESS through TCRdb and include only in-frame sequences with V and J called. Some clones fail to appear in such tables; in the studies checked, an unresolved V gene covers under half of the shortfall, and the cause of the remainder is unknown. V and J calls and clone size come straight from that table; D and trimming were deduced from the DNA. Counted in this sample were around 40,000 clones; approximately 90% of them appeared once. Around 3.7% of the sample is taken by the ten largest.

The CDR3 sequence holds 16 residues, the cysteine and phenylalanine included. Of all the DNA, just the CDR3 is kept, 48 bases in frame from base 1. Taken from the germline V gene, the CDR1 and CDR2 loops are MNHEY and SVGEGT. V is pruned by 5 bases and J by 5 bases, leaving 10 bases of the junction without a gene match. One collaborating source in Seattle enrolled patients while the patients were actively infected and followed the patients over time throughout the course of disease. Whole blood was collected in K2EDTA tubes by collaborating institutions according to the institutions' own protocols. For TCRbeta analysis, collaborators shipped samples as frozen whole blood, isolated PBMCs, or DNA extracted from either of those sample types.

The origin of this receptor is a man aged 40-49 years with COVID-19, enrolled during active disease. Sequencing used peripheral blood. The sequence is built from TRBV6-2 or TRBV6-3 and TRBJ2-2; a stretch of 8 junction bases matches TRBD1. The DNA is as follows: TGTGCCAGCAGTGGAGGACAGGGTTATAATACCGGGGAGCTGTTTTTT. It encodes CASSGGQGYNTGELFF.